The T cell receptor (beta chain) under discussion was sequenced for a study of blood T cell repertoires in COVID-19. Looking at the study overall: PBMCs, B-cell-depleted T cells, or T cells provided the cDNA or gDNA that made up the material.

The study drew participants aged about 18 to 89 years from fewer than 30 US areas. Original analysis: Using reference gene primer amplification, nucleated cell counts were estimated. Using immunoSEQ multiplex PCR, the repertoire was profiled, and TCRdb retains in-frame clones only, with some absent. V and J calls and clone size are given by that table; D and trimming were obtained from the DNA. The repertoire includes hundreds of thousands of clones, roughly 85% of them detected once, and approximately 9.6% sits in the top ten. Germline CDR1 reads SNHLY; CDR2 reads FYNNEI. Trimming took 6 bases from V and 0 from J, leaving 8 bases between them. The CDR3 spans 14 residues.

The chain is built from TRBV2 and TRBJ2-2; the D gene is possibly TRBD1 (6 bases). This TCR was recovered from a woman aged 45 to 65 with acute COVID-19. The source material was PBMCs or T cells enriched from blood (not recorded which). The CDR3: CASRGQTNTGELFF. CDR3 DNA sequence: TGTGCCAGCAGAGGACAGACGAACACCGGGGAGCTGTTTTTT. Full variable domain (missing parts from reference TRBV2 and TRBJ2-2): EPEVTQTPSHQVTQMGQEVILRCVPISNHLYFYWYRQILGQKVEFLVSFYNNEISEKSEIFDDQFSVERPDGSNFTLKIRSTKLEDSAMYFCASRGQTNTGELFFGEGSRLTVL.